One and the same sample provided the 20 T cell receptor beta chains below, sequenced in a study of shared clonotypes between healthy human individuals. Assay: immunoSEQ multiplex PCR; the TCRdb copy retains only in-frame clones and omits some. The data contain about 770,000 clones, around 77% of them singletons. Material: memory CD4+ T cells sorted from blood. Regarding subset: CD45RA-negative fraction. These receptors were collected from a woman aged 25-40 years in good health.

V usage is TRBV10-3 and J usage is TRBJ1-1; maybe TRBD1 (6 bases). CDR1 and CDR2 (germline): ENHRY, SYGVKD. The CDR3 runs to 15 residues. Trimming removed 4 bases at V and 2 bases at J, with 14 bases between. The CDR3 bases are TGTGCCATCAGTGGTACCCCCAGGGGTAACACTGAAGCTTTCTTT. Its protein product is CAISGTPRGNTEAFF.

The chain is built from TRBV18 and TRBJ1-2; possibly TRBD1 for D (5 bases). V shed 0 bases and J shed 4 bases, with 9 bases lying between them. CDR1 is KGHSH and CDR2 is LQKENI in the germline V gene. The CDR3 has 14 amino acids. CDR3 loop: CASSPPTGPYGYTF. The CDR3 region has the DNA TGTGCCAGCTCACCACCGACGGGACCCTATGGCTACACCTTC.

The V and J genes are TRBV2 and TRBJ1-1; D is ambiguous. The V and J ends lost 1 base and 0 bases respectively, with 9 bases between them. Germline V gene data show CDR1 as SNHLY and CDR2 as FYNNEI. This CDR3 has 15 residues. CDR3 loop: CASSEGVNMNTEAFF. DNA for the CDR3: TGTGCCAGCAGTGAAGGGGTAAATATGAACACTGAAGCTTTCTTT.

The V call is TRBV5-1, the J call TRBJ2-4, with a possible D match to TRBD2 (5 bases). This CDR3 is 15 amino acids long. The ends were cut back, 7 bases at V and 5 bases at J, with 19 bases in the middle. Germline V gene sequence: CDR1 SGHRS, CDR2 YFSETQ. CDR3 residues: CASQIESGRENIQYF. CDR3 in DNA: TGCGCCAGCCAAATCGAGTCGGGAAGAGAAAACATTCAGTACTTC. Using reference TRBV5-1 and TRBJ2-4 for the parts outside the CDR3, the full variable domain is KAGVTQTPRYLIKTRGQQVTLSCSPISGHRSVSWYQQTPGQGLQFLFEYFSETQRNKGNFPGRFSGRQFSNSRSEMNVSTLELGDSALYLCASQIESGRENIQYFGAGTRLSVL.

In this sample, this clone turned up once. J is TRBJ2-7 and V is TRBV10-3, with D tentatively TRBD1 or TRBD2 (5 bases each). This CDR3 has 13 residues. CDR1 is ENHRY, CDR2 SYGVKD, per germline. V dropped 11 bases and J dropped 2 bases, with 16 bases sitting between them. The CDR3 region is CASSGTPTYEQYF. The CDR3 bases are TGTGCCTCCTCCGGGACCCCTACCTACGAGCAGTACTTC.

On this clone: This likely stems from a read error, as it lies one base from a far larger clone. This same CDR3 is encoded by further DNA sequences in the sample. This sequence joins TRBV7-9 and TRBJ2-1, with 8 bases identical to TRBD2. The germline CDR1 and CDR2 sequences are SEHNR and FQNEAQ (reference sequence). V shed 6 bases, J shed 3 bases, and the junction held 7 bases outside the gene matches. This CDR3 comprises 15 residues. The CDR3 loop reads CASSLTSGFYNEQFF. CDR3 DNA: TGTGCCAGCAGTTTAACTAGCGGATTCTACAATGAGCAGTTCTTC.

The chain couples TRBV19 to TRBJ2-6; D is unresolved. V shed 1 base and J shed 4 bases, with 11 bases lying between them. CDR3 length: 16 residues. The germline V gene has CDR1 LNHDA and CDR2 SQIVND (reference sequence). The chain's CDR3 is CASSIGEGSGANVLTF. The CDR3 DNA reads TGTGCCAGTAGTATAGGTGAAGGGTCCGGGGCCAACGTCCTGACTTTC. The variable domain in full, completed from reference TRBV19 and TRBJ2-6, reads DGGITQSPKYLFRKEGQNVTLSCEQNLNHDAMYWYRQDPGQGLRLIYYSQIVNDFQKGDIAEGYSVSREKKESFPLTVTSAQKNPTAFYLCASSIGEGSGANVLTFGAGSRLTVL.

This clone has ten or more counts. The chain is built from TRBV11-2 and TRBJ2-1; 11 bases align to TRBD2. The CDR3 is 16 residues long. V gave up 6 bases and J gave up 3 bases; unmatched junction bases: 7. The germline V gene encodes CDR1 SGHAT and CDR2 FQNNGV. The CDR3 protein is CASRPRLAGIYNEQFF. The DNA for the CDR3 is TGTGCCAGCAGACCGAGACTAGCGGGAATCTACAATGAGCAGTTCTTC.

The genes are TRBV11-2 and TRBJ2-7; TRBD2 agrees at 10 bases. V shed 5 bases and J 6 bases; nucleotides not matched to a gene: 10. The CDR3 runs 15 residues. The germline V gene has CDR1 SGHAT and CDR2 FQNNGV. In nucleotides, the CDR3 is TGTGCCAGCAGCAACACCGGGACTAGCGTTTCCGAGCAGTACTTC. As protein: CASSNTGTSVSEQYF.

This clone was observed a few times. The chain has TRBV19 and TRBJ1-5; D is unresolved. Per the germline V gene, CDR1 is LNHDA and CDR2 is SQIVND (reference sequence). CDR3 length: 14 amino acids. Trimming pared 5 bases from V and 2 bases from J, leaving 10 bases between. CDR3: CASSYLVGNQPQHF. The DNA of the CDR3 is TGTGCCAGTAGTTACCTTGTCGGCAATCAGCCCCAGCATTTT.

There are a few counts of this clone. This chain joins TRBV19 and TRBJ1-2; D is possibly TRBD1 (6 bases). This CDR3 region has 15 residues. Germline V CDR1 and CDR2: LNHDA, SQIVND (reference sequence). V was cut by 5 bases and J by 4 bases, with 17 bases left in between. CDR3 coding DNA: TGTGCCAGTAGTTTCCCGGGGGCCATCCCCTATGGCTACACCTTC. It codes for CASSFPGAIPYGYTF.

V is TRBV7-9 and J is TRBJ2-6, with D unresolved. CDR1 and CDR2 (germline): SEHNR, FQNEAQ (reference sequence). Trimming removed 9 bases from V and 1 base from J, with 10 bases in between. The CDR3 is made up of 14 amino acids. CDR3 protein: CASSMLSGANVLTF. CDR3 coding DNA: TGTGCCAGTTCCATGTTATCTGGGGCCAACGTCCTGACTTTC.

The J gene is TRBJ2-7, the V gene TRBV25-1, with 7 bases lining up with TRBD1. The germline V gene has CDR1 MGHDK and CDR2 SYGVNS. The CDR3 loop spans 16 amino acids. J was trimmed by 5 bases and V by 2 bases; bases with no gene match: 12. The CDR3 DNA reads TGTGCCAGCAGTGAAAAAGGACAGGACCCTGCCGACGAGCAGTACTTC. Translation: CASSEKGQDPADEQYF.

The gene calls are TRBV15 and TRBJ2-5; TRBD1 is a possible D gene (6 bases). The end of the DNA aligns better with TRBJ2-7, so the J call may be wrong. Germline V gives CDR1 LNHNV, CDR2 YYDKDF (reference sequence). CDR3 length: 13 residues. The CDR3 region is CATSRGAGYEQYF. The CDR3 DNA sequence: TGTGCCACCAGCAGGGGGGCCGGATACGAGCAGTACTTC.

This clone showed up just once. The rearrangement joins TRBV7-8 to TRBJ2-5; either TRBD1 or TRBD2 may fit D (7 bases each). Trimming stripped 5 bases from V and 5 bases from J, with 21 bases between. CDR1 is SGHVS and CDR2 is FQNEAQ in the germline V gene. This CDR3 contains 16 residues. The CDR3: CASSLRGGGSKETQYF. CDR3 DNA sequence: TGTGCCAGCAGCCTTAGAGGGGGCGGGAGCAAGGAGACCCAGTACTTC.

This clone was seen ten or more times. This sequence joins TRBV5-1 and TRBJ2-5; TRBD1 might be the D (5 bases). The ends were cut back, 5 bases at V and 5 bases at J, with 16 bases in the middle. The germline gives CDR1 SGHRS, CDR2 YFSETQ. The CDR3 has 14 amino acids. The DNA for the CDR3 is TGCGCCAGCAGTTTTCAGGGTTTGAGGGAGACCCAGTACTTC. The encoded protein is CASSFQGLRETQYF.

This clone has just a few counts. For the CDR3, the DNA is TGTGCCAGCAGCCCCCTTGGAGGATACTATGGCTACACCTTC. Residues: CASSPLGGYYGYTF. V gene TRBV7-9 combines with J gene TRBJ1-2; D not resolved. The CDR3 runs to 14 residues. Germline CDR1 and CDR2: SEHNR and FQNEAQ (reference sequence). Trimming shortened V by 5 bases and J by 3 bases, and 13 bases separated the two germline ends.

The gene calls are TRBV28 and TRBJ1-2; TRBD1 matches at 7 bases. Losses at the gene ends were 6 bases for V and 7 bases for J; bases not matched to a gene: 8. This CDR3 spans 13 amino acids. Germline V gene data show CDR1 as MDHEN and CDR2 as SYDVKM. The CDR3 spells CASSRETGFGYTF. In DNA, the CDR3 is TGTGCCAGCAGCCGCGAGACAGGGTTTGGCTACACCTTC.

The chain links TRBV7-3 to TRBJ1-1; TRBD1 might be the D (6 bases). Germline CDR1 reads SGHTA; CDR2 reads FQGTGA. There are 18 residues in the CDR3. V lost 0 bases and J 2 bases, leaving 19 bases between the germline ends. The CDR3 region is CASSLTGPSQGDNTEAFF. The CDR3 coding sequence is TGTGCCAGCAGCTTAACCGGGCCCTCACAGGGTGATAACACTGAAGCTTTCTTT.

This clone occurred once. As DNA, the CDR3 is TGTGCCAGCAGCTCTGACGTTCACAGGGCTAATGAGCAGTTCTTC. Amino acids: CASSSDVHRANEQFF. The chain uses TRBV11-1 and TRBJ2-1, with D possibly matching TRBD1 (6 bases). V gave up 4 bases and J gave up 7 bases, with 17 bases separating them. Germline V gene data show CDR1 as SGHAT and CDR2 as FQDESV (reference sequence). The CDR3 totals 15 residues.